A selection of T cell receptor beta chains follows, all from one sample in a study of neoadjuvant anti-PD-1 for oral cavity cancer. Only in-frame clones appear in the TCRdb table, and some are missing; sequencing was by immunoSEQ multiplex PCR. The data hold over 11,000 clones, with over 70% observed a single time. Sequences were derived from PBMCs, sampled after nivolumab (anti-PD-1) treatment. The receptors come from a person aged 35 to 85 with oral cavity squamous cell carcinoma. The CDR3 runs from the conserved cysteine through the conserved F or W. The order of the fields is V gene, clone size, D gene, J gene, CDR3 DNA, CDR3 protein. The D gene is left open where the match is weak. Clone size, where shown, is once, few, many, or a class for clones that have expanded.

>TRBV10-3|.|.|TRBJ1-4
TGTGCCATCAGTGAATCTCAGGTAGAAAAACTGTTTTTT
CAISESQVEKLFF
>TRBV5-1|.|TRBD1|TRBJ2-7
TGCGCCAGCAGCCCTACAGGGGGCTCTACCTACGAGCAGTACTTC
CASSPTGGSTYEQYF
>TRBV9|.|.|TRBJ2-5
TGTGCCAGCAGCGTTTGGGGGGAAGCGGGAGAGACCCAGTACTTC
CASSVWGEAGETQYF
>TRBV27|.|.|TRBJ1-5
TGTGCCAGCAGCGCCTCCCGACTAAGCAATCAGCCCCAGCATTTT
CASSASRLSNQPQHF
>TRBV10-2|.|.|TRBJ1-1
TGCGCCAGCAGTGAGTCGGGCAGTTACACTGAAGCTTTCTTT
CASSESGSYTEAFF
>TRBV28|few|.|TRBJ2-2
TGTGCCATCCCACAAGGGTCGGGCACCGGGGAGCTGTTTTTT
CAIPQGSGTGELFF
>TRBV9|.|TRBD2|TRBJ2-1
TGTGCCAGCAGCGTTAGCGGGAGGCTCGCCTACAATGAGCAGTTCTTC
CASSVSGRLAYNEQFF
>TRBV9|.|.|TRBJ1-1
TGTGCCAGCAGCGGCGGGACTCCGAACACTGAAGCTTTCTTT
CASSGGTPNTEAFF
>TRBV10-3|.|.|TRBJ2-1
TGTGCCATCAGTGAGTCGGTCAGCAATGAGCAGTTCTTC
CAISESVSNEQFF
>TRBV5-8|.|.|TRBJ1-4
TGTGCCAGCAGTCGTACTACCAGCAAAGAAAAACTGTTTTTT
CASSRTTSKEKLFF
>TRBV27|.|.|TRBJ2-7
TGTGCCAGCAGCCCCGGACCGGGACTCCCTTCCTTAGAGCAGTACTTC
CASSPGPGLPSLEQYF
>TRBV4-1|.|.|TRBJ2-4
TGCGCCAGCAGCCGATTAGAAGCGGGAGCCAAAAACATTCAGTACTTC
CASSRLEAGAKNIQYF
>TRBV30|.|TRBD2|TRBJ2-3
TGTGCCTGGAGTGTGGGACTAGCGGGGTGGAGTAGGGATACGCAGTATTTT
CAWSVGLAGWSRDTQYF
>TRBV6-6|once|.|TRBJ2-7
TGTGCCAGCAGGGCAGGAAGCTCCTACGAGCAGTACTTC
CASRAGSSYEQYF
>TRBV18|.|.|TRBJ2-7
TGTGCCAGCTCACCTTCCCTCTACGAGCAGTACTTC
CASSPSLYEQYF
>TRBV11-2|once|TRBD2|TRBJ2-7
TGTGCCAGCAGCTTAAAGCCTAGCGGGAACTACGAGCAGTACTTC
CASSLKPSGNYEQYF
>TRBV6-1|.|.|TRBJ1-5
TGTGCCAGCAGTGAAGCGTTACAGGGACCTTATCAGCCCCAGCATTTT
CASSEALQGPYQPQHF
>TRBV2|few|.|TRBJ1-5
TGTGCCAGCAGAACGCGCGGGAGCAATCAGCCCCAGCATTTT
CASRTRGSNQPQHF
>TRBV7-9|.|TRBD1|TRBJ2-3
TGTGCCAGCACCGAGGGGGCAGGAACAGATACGCAGTATTTT
CASTEGAGTDTQYF
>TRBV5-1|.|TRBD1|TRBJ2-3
TGCGCCAGCAGCCGGGACAGGGACACAGATACGCAGTATTTT
CASSRDRDTDTQYF
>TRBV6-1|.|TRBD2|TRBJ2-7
TGTGCCAGCAGTGAAGGGCTAGCGGGAGCCTACGAGCAGTACTTC
CASSEGLAGAYEQYF
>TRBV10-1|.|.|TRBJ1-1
TGCGCCAGCAGTGCCCAGGGGACGGGGACTGAAGCTTTCTTT
CASSAQGTGTEAFF
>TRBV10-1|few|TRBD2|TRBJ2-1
TGCGCCAGCAGCGAATTTAGCGGGAGCAATGAGCAGTTCTTC
CASSEFSGSNEQFF
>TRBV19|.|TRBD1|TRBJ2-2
TGTGCCAGTAGTATAGTGGCAGGGGGTGCCGGGGAGCTGTTTTTT
CASSIVAGGAGELFF
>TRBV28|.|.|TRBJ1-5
TGTGCCAGCAGGCCCGGGACTCCCGGAGGTGGCAATCAGCCCCAGCATTTT
CASRPGTPGGGNQPQHF
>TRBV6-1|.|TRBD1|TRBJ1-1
TGTGCCAGCAGTGAAGCCCTCGGGACAGGGAACACTGAAGCTTTCTTT
CASSEALGTGNTEAFF
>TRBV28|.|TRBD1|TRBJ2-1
TGTGCCAGCAGTTTAGGGGACAGGGAAGCAAATGAGCAGTTCTTC
CASSLGDREANEQFF
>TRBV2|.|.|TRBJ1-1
TGTGCCAGCAGTGGAGCGGGGGCAGGAGACACTGAAGCTTTCTTT
CASSGAGAGDTEAFF
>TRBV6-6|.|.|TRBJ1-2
TGTGCCAGCAGTTACTCTTCAGTGAATGGCTACACCTTC
CASSYSSVNGYTF
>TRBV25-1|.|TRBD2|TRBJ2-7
TGTGCCAGCGGGGGAGGGACTAGCGGACCCTACGAGCAGTACTTC
CASGGGTSGPYEQYF
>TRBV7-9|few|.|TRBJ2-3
TGTGCCAGCAGCGTCGAAACACTAGATCGGTCCACGAATACGCAGTATTTT
CASSVETLDRSTNTQYF
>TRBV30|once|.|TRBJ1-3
TGTGCCTGGAGTGCTGGAAACACCATATATTTT
CAWSAGNTIYF
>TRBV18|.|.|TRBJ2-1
TGTGCCAGCTCACCTCAGGGGATTTTCTACAATGAGCAGTTCTTC
CASSPQGIFYNEQFF
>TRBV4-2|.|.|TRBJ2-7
TGTGCCAGCAGCCAAGATTCCCCACATGGGGCGAGCTCCTACGAGCAGTACTTC
CASSQDSPHGASSYEQYF
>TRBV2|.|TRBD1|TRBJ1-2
TGTGCCAGCAGTGAAGCCGGACAGGGTAACTATGGCTACACCTTC
CASSEAGQGNYGYTF
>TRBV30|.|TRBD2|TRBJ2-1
TGTGCCTGGCAACATCGTTTCGGGAGGAACTACAATGAGCAGTTCTTC
CAWQHRFGRNYNEQFF
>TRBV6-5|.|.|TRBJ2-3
TGTGCCAGCAGGACGACTACCTTGACAGATACGCAGTATTTT
CASRTTTLTDTQYF
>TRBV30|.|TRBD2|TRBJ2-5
TGTGCCTGGAGTGTACTAGCGGGAGTAAAGACCCAGTACTTC
CAWSVLAGVKTQYF
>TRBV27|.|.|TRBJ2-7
TGTGCCAGCAGTTTATCTGTTTTCTACGAGCAGTACTTC
CASSLSVFYEQYF
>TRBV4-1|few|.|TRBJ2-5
TGCGCCAGCAGCCAGGGACCGAGCTCGGAAGTACGGACCCAGTACTTC
CASSQGPSSEVRTQYF
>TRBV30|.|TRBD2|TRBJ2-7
TGTGCCTGGAGTCACGGGGGGACTATCGTCTACGAGCAGTACTTC
CAWSHGGTIVYEQYF
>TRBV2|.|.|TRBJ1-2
TGTGCCAGCAAAGCCCTTGGGGCAGCCTCCACCAACTATGGCTACACCTTC
CASKALGAASTNYGYTF
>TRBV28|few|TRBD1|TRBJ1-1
TGTGCCAGCAGTTTAGGACAGGTAGCTTTCTTT
CASSLGQVAFF
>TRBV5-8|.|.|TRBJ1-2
TGTGCCAGCAGCCGGGGAAGGGTAGAAGGCTACACCTTC
CASSRGRVEGYTF
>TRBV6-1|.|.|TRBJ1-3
TGTTTGAGCTCTGGAAACACCATATATTTT
CLSSGNTIYF
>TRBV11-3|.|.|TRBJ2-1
TGTGCCAGCAGCTTAAACCAGGGGAACAATGAGCAGTTCTTC
CASSLNQGNNEQFF
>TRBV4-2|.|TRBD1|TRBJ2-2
TGTGCCAGCAGCCAAGTTCAGGGCGGACAGGGGAACACCGGGGAGCTGTTTTTT
CASSQVQGGQGNTGELFF
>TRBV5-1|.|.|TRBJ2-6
TGCGCCAGCAGCTGGGGGGGACAGGATGCTTCTGGGGCCAACGTCCTGACTTTC
CASSWGGQDASGANVLTF
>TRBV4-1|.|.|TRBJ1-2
TGCGCCAGCAGCCAAGATACGGGACTGAGCTATGGCTACACCTTC
CASSQDTGLSYGYTF
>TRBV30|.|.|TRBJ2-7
TGTGCCTGGAGTGTCGCCTGGGACATCTCCTACGAGCAGTACTTC
CAWSVAWDISYEQYF
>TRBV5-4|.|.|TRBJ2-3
TGTGCCAGCAGCTTGGATACGACTAGACCCACAGATACGCAGTATTTT
CASSLDTTRPTDTQYF
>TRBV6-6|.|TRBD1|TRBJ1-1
TGTGCCAGCAGTTACTCGAGGGACAGCGACACTGAAGCTTTCTTT
CASSYSRDSDTEAFF